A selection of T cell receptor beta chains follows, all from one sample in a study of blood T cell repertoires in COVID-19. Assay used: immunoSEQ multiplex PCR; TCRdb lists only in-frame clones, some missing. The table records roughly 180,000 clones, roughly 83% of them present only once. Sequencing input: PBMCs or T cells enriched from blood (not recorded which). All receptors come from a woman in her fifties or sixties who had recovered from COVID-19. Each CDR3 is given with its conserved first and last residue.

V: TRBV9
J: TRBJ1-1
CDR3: CASSVLAGGKTEAFF

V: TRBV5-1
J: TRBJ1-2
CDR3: CASSSSGAGGYTF

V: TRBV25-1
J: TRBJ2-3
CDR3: CASSVPGSDTQYF

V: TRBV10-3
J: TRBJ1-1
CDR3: CAIRASGTLGSTEAFF

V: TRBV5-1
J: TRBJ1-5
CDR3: CASSPRGVEGNQPQHF

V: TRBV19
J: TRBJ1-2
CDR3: CASSWGTRGYTF

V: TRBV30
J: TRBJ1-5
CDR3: CAWSIGGNQPQHF

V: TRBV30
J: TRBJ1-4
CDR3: CAWRGVDINEKLFF

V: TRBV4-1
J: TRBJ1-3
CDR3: CASSQAGYGNTIYF

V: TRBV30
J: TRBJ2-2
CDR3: CAWRDWSNTGELFF

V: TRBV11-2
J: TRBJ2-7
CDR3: CASSSRGRDSSYEQYF

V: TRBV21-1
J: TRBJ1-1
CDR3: CASSDSNPNTEAFF

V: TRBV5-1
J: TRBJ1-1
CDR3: CASSVYGRSDTEAFF

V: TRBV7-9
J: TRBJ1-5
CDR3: CASSLLMGQPQHF

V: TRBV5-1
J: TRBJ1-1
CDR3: CASSLARGGDTEAFF

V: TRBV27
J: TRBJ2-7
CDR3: CASSLVPPRTGTTPYEQYF

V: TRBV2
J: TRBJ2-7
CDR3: CASSESRGHYEQYF

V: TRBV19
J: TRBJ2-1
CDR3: CASTLVFSGGAYNEQFF

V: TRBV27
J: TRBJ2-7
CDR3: CASSSGTGGMYEQYF

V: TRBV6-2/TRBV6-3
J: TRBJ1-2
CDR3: CASSEGQGLAGYGYTF

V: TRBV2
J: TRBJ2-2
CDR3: CASSERAGGSNTGELFF

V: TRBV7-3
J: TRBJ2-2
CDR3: CASSRATGELFF

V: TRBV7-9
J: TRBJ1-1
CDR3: CASSLVKGEGTEAFF

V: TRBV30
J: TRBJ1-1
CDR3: CAWRIQYTEAFF

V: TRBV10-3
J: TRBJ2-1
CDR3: CAISEGGREAYNEQFF

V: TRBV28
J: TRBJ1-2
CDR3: CASSLPGAGYGYTF

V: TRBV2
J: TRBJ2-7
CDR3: CASSEGTGSYEQYF

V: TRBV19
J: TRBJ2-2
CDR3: CASRGGQGDGELFF

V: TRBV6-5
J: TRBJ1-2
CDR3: CASGANYGYTF

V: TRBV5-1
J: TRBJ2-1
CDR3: CASSMSGTGADNEQFF